One T cell receptor (beta chain) is described in this entry. The protocol was immunoSEQ multiplex PCR, while the TCRdb copy is restricted to in-frame clones and leaves out a portion. The top ten clones hold around 1.7% of a sample with about 2.1 million clones, 80% to 95% of them seen once. The sample originates from a study of shared clonotypes between healthy human individuals. CD45RO-negative, CCR7-selected cells formed the naive CD8 fraction, which excluded terminally differentiated effector memory CD45RA+ cells. Source material: naive CD8+ T cells from PBMCs. This TCR was sampled from a man aged 18-30 years in good health. Some clones in this sample may be carry-over from other donors' samples.

For the CDR3, the DNA is TGCAGCGTTTTGTTGGTCTCCTACAATGAGCAGTTCTTC. It translates to CSVLLVSYNEQFF. The J gene is TRBJ2-1, the V gene TRBV29-1, with unresolved D. The germline CDR1 and CDR2 sequences are SQVTM and ANQGSEA. V was cut by 5 bases and J by 0 bases, with 8 bases left in between. The CDR3 spans 13 residues.